This T cell receptor (beta chain) was captured by sequencing in a study of tumor-infiltrating lymphocytes in primary liver carcinoma. The study, taken as a whole, reports: Detection in all five tumor regions applied to only about 7.5-24% of top clones. A significantly higher top-250-clone fraction was found in tumors than in blood (p = 0.039).

The source material, about 19-30 mg of unsorted bulk tissue, was used to co-extract RNA and DNA. Looked up from germline, CDR1 is MNHNY and CDR2 is SVGAGI (reference sequence). The CDR3 covers 15 residues. As for this clonotype: As yet, its antigen is unknown. At one end, the junction sequence differs from germline, possibly due to a read error.

Starting from 500 ng of total RNA, TCR beta cDNA was produced with a primer in the constant region. Sequencing libraries for TCR beta derived from three nested multiplex PCR rounds that used slightly modified ARM-PCR. Running around 9 cycles apiece, the first two PCR rounds relied on TRBV1-TRBV30 forward primers together with a C-beta reverse primer. TCRdb re-called the multiplex PCR reads through MiXCR, storing one row per CDR3 protein. Counted here are about 190,000 distinct CDR3 sequences, approximately 80% occurring once; the ten biggest clones make up 15% to 20%. The specimen was tumor tissue from primary liver carcinoma. This sequence originates from a man aged 35-49 years with primary liver carcinoma and hepatitis B virus infection. The genes are TRBV6-6 and TRBJ1-3; TRBD1 might be the D (6 bases). CDR3 region: CTISPGGGSGNTICF. For the CDR3, the DNA is TGTACCATCAGTCCCGGGGGGGGCTCTGGAAACACCATATGTTTT.